This T cell receptor beta chain comes out of a study of human T cells and chemical hapten exposure. Overall study results and limits: In comparison with controls, expanded TCRs gave rise to a significantly larger number of large CDR3 similarity clusters.

Noted time point: pre-sensitization, week 0. Treatment reported: therapeutic diphenylcyclopropenone sensitization with weekly scalp DPC. The drawing of blood occurred before each patch test was applied. This clonotype showed up many times. Its matching antigen is unknown. In the library, unique molecular identifiers were attached to individual cDNA molecules. TCRdb recomputed calls from the RACE reads with MiXCR, one row per CDR3 protein. This table has roughly 100,000 distinct CDR3 sequences, roughly an eighth appearing once. CDR1 and CDR2 from the germline V gene are LGHDT and YNNKEL (reference sequence). Between the trimmed V and J ends, which lost 0 bases and 2 bases, there was a span of 10 bases. The CDR3 runs to 15 residues.

The chain combines TRBV3-1 with TRBJ1-1; D not resolved. The material was whole blood, obtained in connection with sensitization to the hapten diphenylcyclopropenone (DPC). This TCR was recovered from a woman between 50 and 59 years old with alopecia areata. Some clones in this sample may be carry-over from other donors' samples. The DNA for the CDR3 is TGTGCCAGCAGCCAAGATCTCCCACCTAACACTGAAGCTTTCTTT. It is translated as CASSQDLPPNTEAFF.